These T cell receptor beta chains were read from a single sample in a study of siplizumab effects on memory and regulatory T cells. Here immunoSEQ multiplex PCR was the method, and the copy in TCRdb shows in-frame clones only, minus some. Of some 100,000 clones in the sample, roughly 92% are singletons; the top ten hold roughly 0.61%. The sample taken for sequencing was Tregs sorted from blood. The receptors here all came from a human donor in good health. Each CDR3 is given with its conserved first and last residue. D genes are given only for firm matches. Some rows mark clone size as missing; the rest say once, few, many or name a class of expanded clone.

J | V | D | size | CDR3 | DNA
TRBJ1-5 | TRBV7-3 | - | few | CASSLTGDQPQHF | TGTGCCAGCAGCTTAACGGGGGATCAGCCCCAGCATTTT
TRBJ2-7 | TRBV14 | - | - | CASSPSGTRGSYEQYF | TGTGCCAGCAGCCCCTCTGGTACGCGAGGGTCCTACGAGCAGTACTTC
TRBJ2-2 | TRBV14 | - | - | CASSLPGIGTGELFF | TGTGCCAGCAGCCTACCAGGGATTGGTACCGGGGAGCTGTTTTTT
TRBJ1-2 | TRBV7-9 | - | - | CASSLNRDYGYTF | TGTGCCAGCAGCTTGAATCGGGACTATGGCTACACCTTC
TRBJ2-3 | TRBV19 | TRBD1 | once | CASSIVRQGRQYF | TGTGCCAGTAGTATAGTCCGACAGGGTAGACAGTATTTT
TRBJ2-1 | TRBV6-1 | - | - | CASLDSYEQFF | TGTGCCAGCCTGGACTCTTATGAGCAGTTCTTC
TRBJ1-3 | TRBV7-3 | - | - | CASSLYPQGQGNTIYF | TGTGCCAGCAGCTTATATCCCCAGGGGCAGGGAAACACCATATATTTT
TRBJ1-2 | TRBV7-2 | - | - | CASSLSVMSYGYTF | TGTGCCAGCAGCTTATCGGTCATGTCCTATGGCTACACCTTC
TRBJ2-1 | TRBV9 | - | - | CASSVGVGRYNEQFF | TGTGCCAGCAGCGTAGGGGTGGGGAGATACAATGAGCAGTTCTTC
TRBJ1-4 | TRBV28 | - | - | CASSSGGRRNEKLFF | TGTGCCAGCAGTTCCGGCGGGAGACGTAATGAAAAACTGTTTTTT
TRBJ2-3 | TRBV5-1 | TRBD1 | - | CASSWTGRTDTQYF | TGCGCCAGCAGCTGGACAGGGAGGACAGATACGCAGTATTTT
TRBJ2-1 | TRBV11-1 | TRBD1 | - | CASSGTASDRVGEQFF | TGTGCCAGCAGCGGTACAGCGTCGGACAGGGTTGGTGAGCAGTTCTTC
TRBJ2-7 | TRBV6-1 | - | - | CASSETYEQYF | TGTGCCAGCAGTGAAACCTACGAGCAGTACTTC
TRBJ1-2 | TRBV11-2 | - | - | CASSPYTGNYGYTF | TGTGCCAGCAGCCCGTACACAGGGAACTATGGCTACACCTTC
TRBJ2-7 | TRBV28 | - | - | CASSPWAGRPYEQYF | TGTGCCAGCAGCCCATGGGCCGGGCGCCCCTACGAGCAGTACTTC
TRBJ2-2 | TRBV6-5 | - | - | CASSYAGVNTGELFF | TGTGCCAGCAGTTACGCGGGCGTAAACACCGGGGAGCTGTTTTTT
TRBJ1-2 | TRBV2 | TRBD1 | few | CASTGAHYGYTF | TGTGCCAGTACAGGGGCTCACTATGGCTACACCTTC
TRBJ2-3 | TRBV10-3 | TRBD2 | - | CATRTSGNTDTQYF | TGTGCCACGAGGACTAGCGGAAACACAGATACGCAGTATTTT
TRBJ2-2 | TRBV6-5 | - | - | CASSNTGELFF | TGTGCCAGCAGTAACACCGGGGAGCTGTTTTTT
TRBJ2-1 | TRBV11-3 | - | few | CASLTTRRYGFF | TGTGCCAGCTTGACTACACGTCGATACGGGTTCTTC
TRBJ2-1 | TRBV28 | - | once | CASSLNIEQFF | TGTGCCAGCAGTTTAAATATCGAGCAGTTCTTC
TRBJ2-4 | TRBV6-5 | TRBD1 | - | CASSYVAGGNIQYF | TGTGCCAGCAGTTACGTGGCAGGGGGAAACATTCAGTACTTC
TRBJ1-5 | TRBV10-3 | TRBD1 | - | CAISQSTQGERPQHF | TGTGCCATCAGTCAATCCACACAGGGGGAGCGGCCCCAGCATTTT
TRBJ1-1 | TRBV9 | - | - | CASSPSGLAGTEAFF | TGTGCCAGCAGCCCCAGCGGCCTCGCGGGCACTGAAGCTTTCTTT
TRBJ2-7 | TRBV7-3 | TRBD1 | - | CASSLTGQAYEQYF | TGTGCCAGCAGCTTAACGGGACAGGCCTACGAGCAGTACTTC
TRBJ1-3 | TRBV29-1 | - | - | CSVRRAMGQDTSGNTIYF | TGCAGCGTCCGGAGGGCCATGGGTCAAGACACCTCTGGAAACACCATATATTTT
TRBJ2-7 | TRBV11-2 | TRBD1 | - | CASSLAGTGVQYF | TGTGCCAGCAGCTTAGCCGGGACAGGGGTGCAGTACTTC
TRBJ2-7 | TRBV29-1 | - | - | CSVEDGRSYEQYF | TGCAGCGTTGAAGACGGCCGCTCCTACGAGCAGTACTTC
TRBJ2-3 | TRBV10-1 | TRBD2 | - | CASSLAGTDTQYF | TGCGCCAGCAGCCTAGCGGGCACAGATACGCAGTATTTT
TRBJ2-1 | TRBV10-2 | TRBD2 | - | CATSLGGGRRNNEQFF | TGCGCCACCTCCCTCGGGGGGGGACGCAGGAACAATGAGCAGTTCTTC
TRBJ2-1 | TRBV5-4 | TRBD2 | - | CASSWGVGGRWHEQFF | TGTGCCAGCAGCTGGGGCGTGGGCGGGAGGTGGCATGAGCAGTTCTTC
TRBJ2-7 | TRBV14 | TRBD2 | once | CASSRPSGYEQYF | TGTGCCAGCAGCCGGCCTAGCGGATACGAGCAGTACTTC
TRBJ2-7 | TRBV15 | TRBD2 | - | CATSTDGTNYEQYF | TGTGCCACCAGCACCGACGGGACTAACTACGAGCAGTACTTC
TRBJ2-3 | TRBV5-1 | - | - | CASSLILRIRGTGSTDTQYF | TGCGCCAGCAGCTTGATTCTACGTATACGGGGGACTGGAAGCACAGATACGCAGTATTTT
TRBJ2-2 | TRBV5-1 | - | - | CASSSSSVLNTGELFF | TGCGCCAGCAGCTCCTCGAGTGTGCTTAACACCGGGGAGCTGTTTTTT
TRBJ2-5 | TRBV28 | - | - | CASSQRTLYQETQYF | TGTGCCAGCAGTCAGCGGACGCTGTACCAAGAGACCCAGTACTTC
TRBJ2-3 | TRBV28 | TRBD2 | - | CASSFGTSGRGGDTQYF | TGTGCCAGCAGTTTCGGGACTAGCGGGAGAGGCGGAGATACGCAGTATTTT
TRBJ2-1 | TRBV7-3 | TRBD2 | - | CASSRTSGPYNEQFF | TGTGCCAGCAGTCGAACTAGCGGACCTTACAATGAGCAGTTCTTC
TRBJ2-7 | TRBV5-8 | TRBD1 | - | CASRDRGGVSTYEQYF | TGTGCCAGCAGGGACAGGGGGGGAGTTAGTACGTACGAGCAGTACTTC
TRBJ2-7 | TRBV28 | - | - | CASRGGVYEQYF | TGTGCCAGCAGGGGGGGAGTTTACGAGCAGTACTTC
TRBJ2-2 | TRBV11-3 | - | - | CASSLSGELFF | TGTGCCAGCAGCTTGAGCGGGGAGCTGTTTTTT